These 10 T cell receptor beta chains were all obtained from the same sample, sequenced in a study of cytomegalovirus exposure and HLA in healthy donors. Use of 60 Vbeta and 13 Jbeta primers characterized the PCR. Measured with immunoSEQ multiplex PCR; TCRdb has only the in-frame clones, and not every one. The sample shows tens of thousands of clones, and 15% sits with its ten largest clones. Sequences were obtained from PBMCs. These receptors came from a man over 45 in good health and CMV-seropositive.

This chain connects TRBV6-1 to TRBJ1-2; possibly TRBD1 for D (5 bases). The CDR3 totals 16 residues. With 4 bases removed from V and 4 bases from J, the gap between germline ends came to 19 bases. Germline V gene lookup returns CDR1 MNHNS and CDR2 SASEGT. The CDR3, as DNA: TGTGCCAGCAGTGGATCAGGGAGACTGGGGGGCTATGGCTACACCTTC. Translation: CASSGSGRLGGYGYTF.

This chain connects TRBV4-3 to TRBJ1-5; 10 bases line up with TRBD1. V lost 0 bases, J lost 4 bases, and 3 bases stayed unmatched. The CDR3 length is 16 residues. CDR1 LGHNA and CDR2 YSLEER come from the germline V gene. The CDR3 reads CASSQDWDRGNQPQHF. The CDR3 DNA is TGCGCCAGCAGCCAAGATTGGGACAGGGGTAATCAGCCCCAGCATTTT.

The rearrangement joins TRBV5-4 to TRBJ1-2; 9 bases fit TRBD1. CDR1 is SGHNT, CDR2 YYREEE, per germline (reference sequence). This CDR3 is 14 amino acids long. V lost 4 bases to trimming and J lost 2 bases; unmatched junction nucleotides: 3. CDR3: CASSIGQGNYGYTF. The CDR3, as DNA: TGTGCCAGCAGCATCGGACAGGGGAACTATGGCTACACCTTC.

The rearrangement joins TRBV5-5 to TRBJ2-7; TRBD2 matches at 12 bases. V shed 6 bases, J shed 3 bases, and the junction held 13 bases outside the gene matches. Per the germline V gene, CDR1 is SGHKS and CDR2 is YYEKEE (reference sequence). The CDR3 loop spans 17 amino acids. The CDR3 here is CASTLTSGRMSLYEQYF. Written as DNA, the CDR3 is TGTGCCAGCACCCTGACTAGCGGGAGAATGAGTCTCTACGAGCAGTACTTC.

This chain uses TRBV6-5 with TRBJ2-2, with D possibly TRBD2 on 5 matching bases. This CDR3 has 13 amino acids. Germline V lookup: CDR1 MNHEY, CDR2 SVGAGI. Trimming took off 9 bases at V and 1 base at J, with 9 bases between the two ends. The chain's CDR3 is CASAGVNTGELFF. CDR3 nucleotide sequence: TGTGCCAGTGCGGGCGTGAACACCGGGGAGCTGTTTTTT.

The chain has TRBV9 and TRBJ1-4; D is uncertain. Germline values: CDR1 SGDLS, CDR2 YYNGEE. V lost 0 bases and J lost 1, with 13 bases in between. This CDR3 region has 17 residues. Written as DNA, the CDR3 is TGTGCCAGCAGCGTAGCCCCGAGCAAGAAAACTAATGAAAAACTGTTTTTT. This gives the protein CASSVAPSKKTNEKLFF.

The rearrangement uses TRBV4-3 and TRBJ2-1; 13 positions agree with TRBD2. The germline V gene encodes CDR1 LGHNA and CDR2 YSLEER. The CDR3 loop spans 15 amino acids. V dropped 3 bases and J dropped 7; count of bases not matched to a gene: 3. The CDR3: CASSHEGLAGNEQFF. CDR3 in DNA: TGCGCCAGCAGCCACGAGGGACTAGCGGGGAATGAGCAGTTCTTC.

The chain uses TRBV4-3 and TRBJ1-6; 7 positions match TRBD1. The CDR3 covers 16 residues. J gave up 6 bases and V 1 base, and 6 bases lay outside the gene matches. Germline V lookup: CDR1 LGHNA, CDR2 YSLEER. CDR3 DNA sequence: TGCGCCAGCAGCCAAGGGCTGGGACAGTCTAATTCACCCCTCCACTTT. It translates to CASSQGLGQSNSPLHF.

The CDR3, as DNA: TGCGCCAGCAGCCCCCAGGCGGGGCTCGACAATGAGCAGTTCTTC. Translating it yields CASSPQAGLDNEQFF. The V gene is TRBV4-3, the J gene TRBJ2-1; D is possibly TRBD2 (6 bases). CDR1 and CDR2 from the germline V gene are LGHNA and YSLEER. The V end lost 4 bases, the J end lost 5 bases, and 15 bases lay between the germline ends. The CDR3 contains 15 residues.

The chain uses TRBV29-1 and TRBJ2-1; possible D gene TRBD2, 6 bases. CDR1 and CDR2 (germline): SQVTM, ANQGSEA. V lost 6 bases, J lost 8 bases, and 20 bases lay in between. CDR3 length: 14 amino acids. The CDR3 DNA is TGCAGCGTCGGGGGTGGGAGTGGTTGGGATGAGCAGTTCTTC. The encoded protein is CSVGGGSGWDEQFF.